The rows below give T cell receptor beta chains drawn from one sample of a study of T cell responses to AZD1222 COVID-19 vaccine. The assay was immunoSEQ multiplex PCR, and TCRdb's table has in-frame clones only and misses some. The data show 100,000 to 150,000 clones, 70% to 90% seen once. Sample: peripheral blood, taken 28 days after the second dose of the MenACWY control vaccine. The receptor source for this set is an adult who received the MenACWY meningococcal vaccine as a control. CDR3s include the opening cysteine and the closing phenylalanine or tryptophan. D genes are given only for firm matches. Clone size is stated in some rows and not others, as once, few, many or a class when expanded.

D gene | J gene | V gene | clone size | CDR3 protein | CDR3 DNA
TRBD1 | TRBJ1-2 | TRBV19 | - | CASSPRGGTAVYGYTF | TGTGCCAGTAGTCCCCGAGGCGGGACAGCCGTTTATGGCTACACCTTC
TRBD1 | TRBJ2-1 | TRBV5-1 | medium-sized | CASSLFRGTAFNEQFF | TGCGCCAGCAGCCTATTCAGAGGGACAGCTTTCAATGAGCAGTTCTTC
- | TRBJ1-3 | TRBV5-4 | - | CASSLDRISGNTIYF | TGTGCCAGCAGCTTGGACAGGATCTCTGGAAACACCATATATTTT
TRBD1 | TRBJ2-1 | TRBV5-6 | - | CASSPGQGLDEQFF | TGTGCCAGCAGCCCGGGACAGGGTTTGGATGAGCAGTTCTTC
- | TRBJ1-6 | TRBV29-1 | - | CSVRQDGGSPLHF | TGCAGCGTGCGACAGGATGGGGGATCACCCCTCCACTTT
- | TRBJ2-1 | TRBV12-3/TRBV12-4 | - | CASKLLSGFEQFF | TGTGCCAGCAAACTCCTCTCGGGATTTGAGCAGTTCTTC
- | TRBJ1-4 | TRBV7-9 | once | CASSRNGQNINEKLFF | TGTGCCAGCAGCCGAAACGGACAGAACATTAATGAAAAACTGTTTTTT
- | TRBJ1-1 | TRBV5-1 | - | CASSLGQKTEAFF | TGCGCCAGCAGCTTAGGGCAGAAAACTGAAGCTTTCTTT
TRBD1 | TRBJ1-6 | TRBV6-5 | - | CASSLTGNNSPLHF | TGTGCCAGCAGTTTGACAGGGAATAATTCACCCCTCCACTTT
- | TRBJ2-7 | TRBV4-3 | - | CASSQDGGLREQYF | TGCGCCAGCAGCCAAGATGGTGGACTTCGCGAGCAGTACTTC
- | TRBJ2-1 | TRBV7-2 | - | CASSLTRSVDEQFF | TGTGCCAGCAGCTTAACTCGTTCGGTGGATGAGCAGTTCTTC
- | TRBJ2-2 | TRBV6-4 | - | CASRADPEVGELFF | TGTGCCAGCAGGGCAGACCCGGAAGTCGGGGAGCTGTTTTTT
TRBD1 | TRBJ1-4 | TRBV28 | - | CAWGQGSTNEKLFF | TGTGCCTGGGGACAGGGATCAACTAATGAAAAACTGTTTTTT
- | TRBJ1-1 | TRBV19 | - | CASTPPGNTEAFF | TGTGCCAGTACCCCCCCAGGGAACACTGAAGCTTTCTTT
TRBD2 | TRBJ2-7 | TRBV2 | once | CASNGLLAAYEQYF | TGTGCCAGCAACGGCTTACTAGCGGCCTACGAGCAGTACTTC
- | TRBJ1-2 | TRBV6-5 | - | CASTLWPRDYGYTF | TGTGCCAGCACCCTGTGGCCTAGGGACTATGGCTACACCTTC
TRBD1 | TRBJ2-2 | TRBV27 | - | CASRVKTGRTGSGELFF | TGTGCCAGCAGGGTAAAGACGGGTCGGACAGGGTCCGGGGAGCTGTTTTTT
- | TRBJ1-5 | TRBV6-5 | - | CASRGGEGLNQPQHF | TGTGCCAGCAGAGGCGGGGAGGGGCTAAATCAGCCCCAGCATTTT
- | TRBJ1-2 | TRBV7-2 | - | CASSPGSWANYGYTF | TGTGCCAGCAGCCCCGGGTCGTGGGCCAACTATGGCTACACCTTC
TRBD2 | TRBJ2-4 | TRBV27 | - | CASSLGLAGGQDIQYF | TGTGCCAGCAGTTTGGGACTAGCGGGGGGGCAGGACATTCAGTACTTC
TRBD2 | TRBJ2-3 | TRBV5-4 | - | CASSYGTSGGTDTQYF | TGTGCCAGCAGCTATGGGACTAGCGGGGGCACAGATACGCAGTATTTT
TRBD2 | TRBJ2-1 | TRBV5-1 | - | CASSLVAGGRNEQFF | TGCGCCAGCAGCTTAGTAGCGGGGGGGCGGAATGAGCAGTTCTTC
- | TRBJ1-1 | TRBV27 | - | CASIPGLSFGNTEAFF | TGTGCCAGCATCCCGGGACTCAGCTTCGGGAACACTGAAGCTTTCTTT
TRBD1 | TRBJ1-6 | TRBV5-1 | - | CASSFGGTDNSPLHF | TGCGCCAGCAGCTTTGGCGGGACAGATAATTCACCCCTCCACTTT
- | TRBJ2-5 | TRBV3-1/TRBV3-2 | - | CASSPWGGGVKPETQYF | TGTGCCAGCAGTCCTTGGGGAGGGGGAGTTAAGCCAGAGACCCAGTACTTC
- | TRBJ2-5 | TRBV5-8 | - | CASSLGGVQETQYF | TGTGCCAGCAGCTTGGGAGGAGTTCAAGAGACCCAGTACTTC
TRBD1 | TRBJ2-2 | TRBV7-2 | - | CASSFRTQGSNTGELFF | TGTGCCAGCAGCTTCAGGACACAGGGGTCGAACACCGGGGAGCTGTTTTTT
- | TRBJ2-5 | TRBV6-1 | - | CASSETIRGSTQYF | TGTGCCAGCAGTGAAACGATTAGGGGCTCTACCCAGTACTTC
TRBD1 | TRBJ2-2 | TRBV7-8 | - | CASSRDRVNTGELFF | TGTGCCAGCAGCCGGGACAGGGTGAACACCGGGGAGCTGTTTTTT
- | TRBJ1-2 | TRBV5-1 | - | CASSLGQYGYTF | TGCGCCAGCAGCCTTGGACAGTATGGCTACACCTTC
TRBD1 | TRBJ1-1 | TRBV3-1/TRBV3-2 | - | CASSRRQGGWGTEAFF | TGTGCCAGCAGCCGCCGACAGGGGGGCTGGGGCACTGAAGCTTTCTTT
- | TRBJ1-2 | TRBV30 | - | CAWSEGGYGYTF | TGTGCCTGGAGTGAGGGAGGCTATGGCTACACCTTC
TRBD1 | TRBJ2-5 | TRBV4-1 | - | CASSQVGTGIETQYF | TGCGCCAGCAGCCAAGTAGGGACAGGGATAGAGACCCAGTACTTC
- | TRBJ1-2 | TRBV6-2/TRBV6-3 | - | CASSYLSNYGYTF | TGTGCCAGCAGTTACTTGAGTAACTATGGCTACACCTTC
- | TRBJ1-3 | TRBV5-1 | few | CASRTTASGNTIYF | TGCGCCAGCCGAACGACAGCCTCTGGAAACACCATATATTTT
- | TRBJ2-3 | TRBV7-8 | - | CASSLVWRDTQYF | TGTGCCAGCAGCTTAGTTTGGCGGGATACGCAGTATTTT
- | TRBJ1-3 | TRBV19 | - | CASSIPGTGNTIYF | TGTGCCAGTAGTATCCCCGGGACTGGAAACACCATATATTTT
- | TRBJ2-3 | TRBV7-9 | - | CASSPDSRSTDTQYF | TGTGCCAGCAGCCCTGATAGCCGTTCCACAGATACGCAGTATTTT
- | TRBJ2-3 | TRBV14 | - | CASSPYLRTDTQYF | TGTGCCAGCAGCCCCTATCTCCGCACAGATACGCAGTATTTT
- | TRBJ1-6 | TRBV24-1 | - | CATSDLRGRYNSPLHF | TGTGCCACCAGTGATTTAAGGGGACGATATAATTCACCCCTCCACTTT
TRBD2 | TRBJ2-3 | TRBV7-2 | - | CASSLALAGTGDTQYF | TGTGCCAGCAGCTTAGCGCTAGCGGGGACCGGGGATACGCAGTATTTT
- | TRBJ2-2 | TRBV5-1 | few | CASSFPGAMAGELFF | TGCGCCAGCAGCTTCCCCGGGGCCATGGCCGGGGAGCTGTTTTTT
- | TRBJ2-7 | TRBV11-3 | - | CASSFGIPEQYF | TGTGCCAGCAGCTTTGGGATACCCGAGCAGTACTTC
- | TRBJ1-2 | TRBV28 | - | CASSSYPSKIYGYTF | TGTGCCAGCAGTTCTTACCCCAGCAAAATCTATGGCTACACCTTC
- | TRBJ2-4 | TRBV6-2/TRBV6-3 | - | CASSWGVLAKNIQYF | TGTGCCAGCAGCTGGGGGGTATTAGCCAAAAACATTCAGTACTTC